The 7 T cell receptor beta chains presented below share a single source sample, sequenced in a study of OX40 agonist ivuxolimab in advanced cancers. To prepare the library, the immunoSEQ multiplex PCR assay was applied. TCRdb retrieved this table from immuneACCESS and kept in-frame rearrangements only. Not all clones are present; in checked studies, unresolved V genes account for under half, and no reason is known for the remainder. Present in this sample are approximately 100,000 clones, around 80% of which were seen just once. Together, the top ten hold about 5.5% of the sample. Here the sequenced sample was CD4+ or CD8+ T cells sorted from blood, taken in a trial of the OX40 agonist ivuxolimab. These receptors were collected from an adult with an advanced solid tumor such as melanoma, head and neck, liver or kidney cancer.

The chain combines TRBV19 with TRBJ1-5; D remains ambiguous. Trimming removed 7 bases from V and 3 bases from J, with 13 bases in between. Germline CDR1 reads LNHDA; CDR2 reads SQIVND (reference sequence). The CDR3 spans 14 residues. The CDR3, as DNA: TGTGCCAGTAACTCTATGAGGTTCAATCAGCCCCAGCATTTT. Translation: CASNSMRFNQPQHF.

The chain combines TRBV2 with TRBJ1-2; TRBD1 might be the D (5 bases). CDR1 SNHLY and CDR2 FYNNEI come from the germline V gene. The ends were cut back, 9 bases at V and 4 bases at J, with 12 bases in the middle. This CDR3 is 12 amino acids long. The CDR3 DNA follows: TGTGCCAGGGGGAATCAGGGCTATGGCTACACCTTC. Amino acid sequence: CARGNQGYGYTF.

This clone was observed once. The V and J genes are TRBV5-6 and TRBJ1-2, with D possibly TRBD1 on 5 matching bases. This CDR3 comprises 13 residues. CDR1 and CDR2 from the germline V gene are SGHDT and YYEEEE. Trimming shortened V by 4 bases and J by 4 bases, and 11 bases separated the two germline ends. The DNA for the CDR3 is TGTGCCAGCAGCCAGGACAAACTCTATGGCTACACCTTC. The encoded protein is CASSQDKLYGYTF.

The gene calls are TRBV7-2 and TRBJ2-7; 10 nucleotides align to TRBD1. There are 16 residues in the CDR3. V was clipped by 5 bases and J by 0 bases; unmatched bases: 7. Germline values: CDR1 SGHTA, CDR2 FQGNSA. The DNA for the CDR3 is TGTGCCAGCAGCCCCCCGGGACAGGGGCTCTCCTACGAGCAGTACTTC. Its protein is CASSPPGQGLSYEQYF.

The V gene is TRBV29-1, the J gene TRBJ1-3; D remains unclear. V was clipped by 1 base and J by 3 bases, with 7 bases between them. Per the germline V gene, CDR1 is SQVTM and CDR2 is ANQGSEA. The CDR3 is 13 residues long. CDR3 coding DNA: TGCAGCGTTGAAGGTCCGCTTGGAAACACCATATATTTT. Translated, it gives CSVEGPLGNTIYF.

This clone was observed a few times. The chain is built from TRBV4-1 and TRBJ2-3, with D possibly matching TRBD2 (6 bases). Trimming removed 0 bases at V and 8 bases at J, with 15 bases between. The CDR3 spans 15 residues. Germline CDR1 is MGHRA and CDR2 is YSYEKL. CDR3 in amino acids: CASSQEAGLRVTQYF. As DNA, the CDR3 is TGCGCCAGCAGCCAAGAAGCGGGTCTGAGAGTTACGCAGTATTTT.

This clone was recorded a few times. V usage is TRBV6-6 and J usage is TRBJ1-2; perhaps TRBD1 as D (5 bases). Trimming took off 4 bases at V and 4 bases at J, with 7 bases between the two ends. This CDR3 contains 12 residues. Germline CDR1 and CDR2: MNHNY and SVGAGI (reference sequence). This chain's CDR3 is CASSLGGYGYTF. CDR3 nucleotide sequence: TGTGCCAGCAGTTTGGGGGGCTATGGCTACACCTTC.